This record covers a single T cell receptor beta chain. Its antigen is unknown. TCRdb recomputed calls from the RT-PCR reads with MiXCR, one row per CDR3 protein. Of 500,000 to 750,000 distinct CDR3 sequences listed, about 15% are singletons. The data are from a study of response to subunit inactivated influenza vaccine. The CDR3 length is 15 residues. Trimming cost V 2 bases and J 5 bases, with 15 bases left between them. Germline CDR1 is SEHNR and CDR2 is FQNEAQ (reference sequence). Findings of the study overall: Authors suggested seasonal influenza vaccinations each recruit few new T cells.

The source is a man in his forties or fifties who received an inactivated influenza vaccine. This chain connects TRBV7-9 to TRBJ1-1; possible D gene TRBD1, 5 bases. Material: PBMCs from blood, obtained less than 13 days after vaccination. CDR3 residues: CASSLIRQGGTEAFF. DNA of the CDR3: TGTGCCAGCAGCTTAATAAGGCAGGGTGGGACTGAAGCTTTCTTT.